The T cell receptor beta chain described here comes from a study of response to subunit inactivated influenza vaccine. In regard to this clonotype: Its antigen is unknown.

Study observations and caveats: Authors suggested each seasonal influenza vaccination recruits few new T cells.

TCRdb redid the calling of the RT-PCR reads with MiXCR, one entry per CDR3 protein. The sample records some 520,000 distinct CDR3 sequences, approximately 17% being singletons. The source of this sequence is a man between 50 and 75 years old who received an inactivated influenza vaccine. This specimen was CD4+ T cells sorted from PBMCs, taken about 23 months after vaccination.

DNA for the CDR3: TGCGCCAGCAGCTTGGTTCAGGCGAGTCCGGCTGAGCAGTTCTTC. Amino acids: CASSLVQASPAEQFF. V gene TRBV5-1 combines with J gene TRBJ2-1; D not certain. Germline-derived CDR1 and CDR2 are SGHRS and YFSETQ. The CDR3 sequence is 15 residues long. The V end was cut by 0 bases, the J end by 9 bases, with 16 bases between. Based on the CDR3 plus reference TRBV5-1 and TRBJ2-1, the full variable domain is KAGVTQTPRYLIKTRGQQVTLSCSPISGHRSVSWYQQTPGQGLQFLFEYFSETQRNKGNFPGRFSGRQFSNSRSEMNVSTLELGDSALYLCASSLVQASPAEQFFGPGTRLTVL.